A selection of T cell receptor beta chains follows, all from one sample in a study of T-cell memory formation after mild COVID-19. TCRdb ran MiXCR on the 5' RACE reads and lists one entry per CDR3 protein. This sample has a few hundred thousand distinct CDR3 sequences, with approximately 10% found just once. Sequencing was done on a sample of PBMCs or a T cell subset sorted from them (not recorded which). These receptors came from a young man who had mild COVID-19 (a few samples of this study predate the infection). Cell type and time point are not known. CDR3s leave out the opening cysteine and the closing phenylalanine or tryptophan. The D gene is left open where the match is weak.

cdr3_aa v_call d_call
ASSFGGEVGNIQY TRBV7-9 -
ASSSGGGEQY TRBV5-1 TRBD2
ASSLYSGLAGELF TRBV27 TRBD2
ASSWTGANTGELF TRBV12-3/TRBV12-4 TRBD1
ASRNTGTGSGHEQY TRBV5-1 TRBD1
ASSLMGRNTGELF TRBV7-3 -
SARDQKTGSYNEQF TRBV20-1 -
ASSLGAEETQY TRBV5-1 -
ASRAGFDEQY TRBV27 -
ASSPTTSGGYNEQF TRBV18 TRBD2
ASSWSSGGTEAF TRBV27 -
ASSREWSVRGYT TRBV3-1 -
ARTEDRGIQY TRBV6-4 -
ASSLAPTGLDEKLF TRBV27 -
AVKWGADRETQY TRBV6-5 -
ASSLALIAGGRQF TRBV7-2 TRBD2